The rows below give T cell receptor beta chains drawn from one sample of a study of T cell responses to AZD1222 COVID-19 vaccine. Sequencing was performed with immunoSEQ multiplex PCR; in TCRdb, only in-frame clones are kept and a portion is missing. The data contain fewer than 150,000 clones, over 75% of them singletons. The sample in question was peripheral blood, obtained 28 days after the second AZD1222 dose. The receptors originated from an adult who received the AZD1222 COVID-19 vaccine. CDR3s include the opening cysteine and the closing phenylalanine or tryptophan. The order of the fields is CDR3 length, J gene, V gene, CDR3 protein.

15	TRBJ2-7	TRBV7-9	CASSPGGATTYEQYF
17	TRBJ2-3	TRBV9	CASSQAGLAGSTDTQYF
16	TRBJ2-1	TRBV5-1	CASSRSGRAFYNEQFF
13	TRBJ2-7	TRBV29-1	CSVSAGEDGEQYF
15	TRBJ2-1	TRBV19	CASSIVSRPYNEQFF
14	TRBJ2-3	TRBV15	CATSRDAGADTQYF
15	TRBJ1-5	TRBV7-2	CASGGFGVGNQPQHF
15	TRBJ2-2	TRBV13	CASRTSGGNTGELFF
13	TRBJ2-7	TRBV27	CASSFLGPYEQYF
14	TRBJ2-3	TRBV11-3	CASSLASSTDTQYF
11	TRBJ2-5	TRBV19	CASSIQETQYF
14	TRBJ1-1	TRBV6-5	CASSYSGRNTEAFF
14	TRBJ1-6	TRBV10-3	CAIRDREGNSPLHF
21	TRBJ2-6	TRBV5-1	CASTQQGPATSAHSGANVLTF
14	TRBJ1-4	TRBV12-5	CASGTDTENEKLFF
15	TRBJ2-3	TRBV4-1	CASSPQGTSTDTQYF
13	TRBJ2-5	TRBV10-3	CAISDRGLETQYF
13	TRBJ2-5	TRBV7-6	CASSPGRGETQYF
15	TRBJ1-5	TRBV11-2	CASSLYQGSNQPQHF
15	TRBJ1-2	TRBV7-2	CASSLRTGGNDGYTF
15	TRBJ1-3	TRBV18	CASSPWDSSGNTIYF
18	TRBJ2-3	TRBV7-9	CASSLARETSGFTDTQYF
15	TRBJ1-5	TRBV7-9	CASSYEGGSNQPQHF
13	TRBJ2-1	TRBV10-2	CASSRGLALEQFF
16	TRBJ2-3	TRBV6-6	CASSYVFGPSTDTQYF
16	TRBJ1-6	TRBV10-2	CASRGPRRGYNSPLHF
12	TRBJ1-2	TRBV29-1	CSASGQSYGYTF
15	TRBJ1-2	TRBV28	CASSLEGRGDYGYTF
10	TRBJ2-7	TRBV10-1	CASRYFEQYF
15	TRBJ1-5	TRBV28	CASRGTDYSNQPQHF
16	TRBJ1-1	TRBV7-3	CASSSQTGVGDTEAFF
13	TRBJ2-7	TRBV5-4	CASSFDSANEQYF
15	TRBJ2-7	TRBV7-2	CASSQGPIVRYEQYF
13	TRBJ2-2	TRBV28	CASSLSGRRELFF
11	TRBJ2-5	TRBV6-5	CASQGEGSQYF
14	TRBJ1-3	TRBV2	CASSEVNSGNTIYF
11	TRBJ2-1	TRBV7-9	CASSLAGEQFF
13	TRBJ2-5	TRBV18	CASSLGPQETQYF
18	TRBJ2-2	TRBV11-3	CASSLEAQGALGTGELFF
12	TRBJ1-2	TRBV5-5	CASSFQSYGYTF
16	TRBJ2-7	TRBV15	CATSRERAGAPYEQYF
15	TRBJ2-3	TRBV19	CASPRRASSTDTQYF
16	TRBJ2-3	TRBV20-1	CSASGVAGGRTDTQYF
15	TRBJ1-5	TRBV5-1	CASSLQGAWNQPQHF
15	TRBJ2-1	TRBV3-1/TRBV3-2	CASSPLAPPYNEQFF
13	TRBJ1-2	TRBV20-1	CSASVMGAGGYTF
14	TRBJ1-6	TRBV7-8	CASSFTAFNSPLHF
15	TRBJ2-7	TRBV5-1	CASSFRQGAVYEQYF
16	TRBJ2-3	TRBV21-1	CASKGSGTGATDTQYF
15	TRBJ2-7	TRBV5-6	CASSPSHTGTYEQYF
16	TRBJ2-5	TRBV5-1	CASSLERGGTQETQYF
12	TRBJ1-1	TRBV4-1	CASSQVDTEAFF
14	TRBJ1-1	TRBV27	CASSPRRGVTEAFF
16	TRBJ2-1	TRBV4-3	CASSQDGRTGGNEQFF